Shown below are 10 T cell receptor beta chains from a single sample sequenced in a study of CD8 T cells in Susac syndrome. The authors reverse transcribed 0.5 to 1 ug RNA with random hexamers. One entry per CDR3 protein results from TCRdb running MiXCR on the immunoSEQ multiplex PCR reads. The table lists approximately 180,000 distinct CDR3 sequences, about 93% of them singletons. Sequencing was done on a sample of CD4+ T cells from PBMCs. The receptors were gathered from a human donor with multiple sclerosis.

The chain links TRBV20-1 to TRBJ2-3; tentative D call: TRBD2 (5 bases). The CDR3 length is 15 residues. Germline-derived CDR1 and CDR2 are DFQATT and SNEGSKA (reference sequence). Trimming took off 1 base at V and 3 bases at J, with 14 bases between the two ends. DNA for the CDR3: TGCAGTGCTAGAGGCAAGCTAGCAAGGACAGATACGCAGTATTTT. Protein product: CSARGKLARTDTQYF.

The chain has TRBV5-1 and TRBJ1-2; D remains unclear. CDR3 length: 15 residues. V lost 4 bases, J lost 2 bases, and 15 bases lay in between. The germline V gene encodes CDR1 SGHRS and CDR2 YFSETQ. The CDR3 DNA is TGCGCCAGCAGCGTCCAGGTTGGCAGCAACTATGGCTACACCTTC. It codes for CASSVQVGSNYGYTF.

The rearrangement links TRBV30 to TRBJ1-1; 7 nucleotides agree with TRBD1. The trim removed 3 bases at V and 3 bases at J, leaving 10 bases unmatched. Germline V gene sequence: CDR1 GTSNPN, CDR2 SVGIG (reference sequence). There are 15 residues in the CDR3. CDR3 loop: CAWSGKTGWDTEAFF. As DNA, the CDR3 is TGTGCCTGGAGCGGAAAGACAGGGTGGGACACTGAAGCTTTCTTT.

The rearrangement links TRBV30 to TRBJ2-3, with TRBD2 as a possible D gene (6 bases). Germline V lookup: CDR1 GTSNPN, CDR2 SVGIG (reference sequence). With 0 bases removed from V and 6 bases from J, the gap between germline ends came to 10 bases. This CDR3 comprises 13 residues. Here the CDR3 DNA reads TGTGCCTGGAGTGTACGGGGGACGGATACGCAGTATTTT. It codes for CAWSVRGTDTQYF.

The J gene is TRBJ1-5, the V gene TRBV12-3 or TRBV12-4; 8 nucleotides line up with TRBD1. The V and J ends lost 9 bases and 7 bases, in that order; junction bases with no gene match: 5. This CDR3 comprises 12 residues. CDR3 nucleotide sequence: TGTGCCAGTGGACAGGGTGGCCAGCCCCAGCATTTT. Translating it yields CASGQGGQPQHF.

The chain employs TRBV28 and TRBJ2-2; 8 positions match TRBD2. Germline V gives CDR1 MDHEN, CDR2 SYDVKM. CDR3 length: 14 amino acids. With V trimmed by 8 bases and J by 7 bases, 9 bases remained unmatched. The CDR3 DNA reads TGTGCCAGCTTCTCGGGAGGGGCGGTCGGGGAGCTGTTTTTT. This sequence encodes CASFSGGAVGELFF.

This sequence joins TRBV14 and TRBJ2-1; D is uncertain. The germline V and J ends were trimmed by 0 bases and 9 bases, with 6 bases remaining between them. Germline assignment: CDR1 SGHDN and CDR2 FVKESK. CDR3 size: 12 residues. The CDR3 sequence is CASSQETREQFF. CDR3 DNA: TGTGCCAGCAGCCAAGAAACTCGTGAGCAGTTCTTC.

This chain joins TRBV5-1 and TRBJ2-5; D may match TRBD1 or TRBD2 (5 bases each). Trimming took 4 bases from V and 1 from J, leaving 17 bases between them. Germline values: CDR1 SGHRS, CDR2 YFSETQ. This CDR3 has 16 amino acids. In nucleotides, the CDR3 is TGCGCCAGCAGCGGAACCTCCGGGACGCTCCAAGAGACCCAGTACTTC. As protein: CASSGTSGTLQETQYF.

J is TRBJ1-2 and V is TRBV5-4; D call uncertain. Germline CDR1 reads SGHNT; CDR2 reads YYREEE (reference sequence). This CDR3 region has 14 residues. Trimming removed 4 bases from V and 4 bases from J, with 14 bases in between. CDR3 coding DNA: TGTGCCAGCAGCCACGCCCCAGGCAGCTATGGCTACACCTTC. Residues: CASSHAPGSYGYTF.

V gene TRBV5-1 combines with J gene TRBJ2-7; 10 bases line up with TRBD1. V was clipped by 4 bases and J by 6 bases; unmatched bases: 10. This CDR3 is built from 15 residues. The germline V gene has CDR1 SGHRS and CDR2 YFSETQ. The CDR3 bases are TGCGCCAGCAGCAGCGGGACAGGGGATTGGAGCGAGCAGTACTTC. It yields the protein CASSSGTGDWSEQYF. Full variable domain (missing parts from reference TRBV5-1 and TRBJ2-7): KAGVTQTPRYLIKTRGQQVTLSCSPISGHRSVSWYQQTPGQGLQFLFEYFSETQRNKGNFPGRFSGRQFSNSRSEMNVSTLELGDSALYLCASSSGTGDWSEQYFGPGTRLTVT.